This TCR beta chain was captured in a study of T cells in Graves' hyperthyroidism and ophthalmopathy. TCR beta CDR3 sequences were amplified from RNA transcripts. RT-PCR in the first round (using the HTBI primer set) targeted the TCR CDR3. From the multiplex PCR reads, TCRdb called clonotypes with MiXCR, one entry per CDR3 protein. The sample consists of 700,000 or so distinct CDR3 sequences, roughly 15% of them appearing once. Trimming at V came to 6 bases and at J to 6 bases, leaving 5 bases not matched to a gene. This CDR3 contains 13 residues. Germline V CDR1 and CDR2: MDHEN, SYDVKM. Overall study results and limits: Appearing also in blood were most of the thyroid clonotypes expanded above 0.001.

This clonotype was detected many times. Its antigen is not identified. Material: blood. This clonotype was obtained from a woman between 45 and 65 years old with Graves' ophthalmopathy. J is TRBJ1-2 and V is TRBV28; TRBD1 aligns across 9 bases. The CDR3 reads CASRTGGLDGYTF. The DNA for the CDR3 is TGTGCCAGCAGGACAGGGGGTTTAGATGGCTACACCTTC.